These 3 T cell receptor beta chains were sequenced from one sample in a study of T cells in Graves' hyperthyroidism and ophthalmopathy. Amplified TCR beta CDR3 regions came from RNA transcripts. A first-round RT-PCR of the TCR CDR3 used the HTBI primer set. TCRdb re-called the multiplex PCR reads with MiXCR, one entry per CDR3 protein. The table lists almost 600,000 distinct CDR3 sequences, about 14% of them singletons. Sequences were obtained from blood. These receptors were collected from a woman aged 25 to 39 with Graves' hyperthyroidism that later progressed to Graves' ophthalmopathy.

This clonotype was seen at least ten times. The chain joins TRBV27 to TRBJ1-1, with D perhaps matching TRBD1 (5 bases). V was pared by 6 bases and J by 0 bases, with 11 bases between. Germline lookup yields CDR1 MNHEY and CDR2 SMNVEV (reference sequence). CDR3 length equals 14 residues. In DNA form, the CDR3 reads TGTGCCAGCAGCTTAGGCAGGGTGAACACTGAAGCTTTCTTT. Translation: CASSLGRVNTEAFF.

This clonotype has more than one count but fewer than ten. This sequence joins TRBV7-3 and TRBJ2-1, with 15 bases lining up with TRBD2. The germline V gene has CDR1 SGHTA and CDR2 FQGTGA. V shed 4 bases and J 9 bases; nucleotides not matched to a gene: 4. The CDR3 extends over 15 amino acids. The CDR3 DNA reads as TGTGCCAGCAGCTCCGGGACTAGCGGGAGGAGTGAGCAGTTCTTC. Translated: CASSSGTSGRSEQFF.

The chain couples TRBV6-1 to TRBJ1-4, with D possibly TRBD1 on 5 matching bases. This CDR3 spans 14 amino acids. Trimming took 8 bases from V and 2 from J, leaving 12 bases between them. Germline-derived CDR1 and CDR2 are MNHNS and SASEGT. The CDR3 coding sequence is TGTGCCAGCCTCGGCAGGGCGACTAATGAAAAACTGTTTTTT. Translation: CASLGRATNEKLFF.